The 14 T cell receptor beta chains below come from one sample, sequenced in a study of T-cell reconstitution after alpha-beta-depleted transplantation in children. Researchers prepared the TCRbeta library using unique molecular identifiers, the study reports. TCRdb fed the PCR reads into MiXCR, producing one record per CDR3 protein. The repertoire includes fewer than 750,000 distinct CDR3 sequences, 25% to 30% of them detected once, and around 36% sits in the top ten. This material consisted of PBMCs, taken before TCRalphabeta/CD19-depleted stem cell transplant. Receptors originate from a boy in the first two years of life with Wiskott-Aldrich syndrome, due to receive a stem cell transplant.

The chain joins TRBV11-2 to TRBJ2-1; D is ambiguous. Germline V gene sequence: CDR1 SGHAT, CDR2 FQNNGV. The CDR3 extends over 13 amino acids. V gave up 5 bases and J gave up 8 bases, with 13 bases separating them. The CDR3 protein is CASSRRLVDEQFF. In nucleotides, the CDR3 is TGTGCCAGCAGCCGCCGGTTAGTGGATGAGCAGTTCTTC. The whole variable domain, remainder taken from reference TRBV11-2 and TRBJ2-1, is EAGVAQSPRYKIIEKRQSVAFWCNPISGHATLYWYQQILGQGPKLLIQFQNNGVVDDSQLPKDRFSAERLKGVDSTLKIQPAKLEDSAVYLCASSRRLVDEQFFGPGTRLTVL.

The V and J genes are TRBV5-1 and TRBJ2-4; D might be TRBD1 (5 bases). The CDR3 has 14 residues. Germline CDR1 reads SGHRS; CDR2 reads YFSETQ. The V end was cut by 0 bases, the J end by 7 bases, with 11 bases between. CDR3 DNA: TGCGCCAGCAGCTTGGCCACAGGTGGGAACATTCAGTACTTC. Translation: CASSLATGGNIQYF.

CDR3 DNA: TGTGCCAGCAGTAATAGCGGCCTAAACACCGGGGAGCTGTTTTTT. It specifies CASSNSGLNTGELFF. The V gene is TRBV27, the J gene TRBJ2-2, with D perhaps matching TRBD2 (6 bases). The CDR3 contains 15 residues. Looked up from germline, CDR1 is MNHEY and CDR2 is SMNVEV (reference sequence). V shed 5 bases and J shed 2 bases, with 12 bases lying between them.

The chain combines TRBV15 with TRBJ1-1; a weak D match, TRBD1 (5 bases). Deletions cut 5 bases from V and 6 bases from J, with 13 bases between. In germline, CDR1 is LNHNV, CDR2 YYDKDF (reference sequence). This CDR3 is built from 13 residues. Here the CDR3 reads CATSVGRDPEAFF. The CDR3 nucleotides are TGTGCCACCAGCGTGGGGAGGGACCCTGAAGCTTTCTTT.

The rearrangement joins TRBV12-3 or TRBV12-4 to TRBJ2-2; 8 bases align to TRBD1. The CDR3 is 17 residues long. V was pared by 5 bases and J by 1 base, with 9 bases of the junction left unmatched. CDR3: CASSVTRTGRNTGELFF. Here the CDR3 DNA reads TGTGCCAGCAGTGTAACCCGGACAGGGAGGAACACCGGGGAGCTGTTTTTT.

The chain combines TRBV4-1 with TRBJ2-5; D not certain. V lost 0 bases and J 11 bases, leaving 16 bases between the germline ends. This CDR3 is built from 14 residues. Germline values: CDR1 MGHRA, CDR2 YSYEKL. For the CDR3, the DNA is TGCGCCAGCAGCCAAGAAGAGGCCCGGTCAACGCAGTACTTC. Translated: CASSQEEARSTQYF.

The table lists this clonotype with a few counts. V usage is TRBV12-3 or TRBV12-4 and J usage is TRBJ2-1; D is perhaps TRBD2 (6 bases). The CDR3 totals 14 residues. Trimming stripped 4 bases from V and 8 bases from J, with 15 bases between. DNA for the CDR3: TGTGCCAGCAGTTATCCGGGGGTTTGGGATGAGCAGTTCTTC. Translating gives CASSYPGVWDEQFF.

The rearrangement uses TRBV7-6 and TRBJ2-1; 7 bases fit TRBD2. The length of the CDR3 is 14 residues. J lost 5 bases, V lost 5 bases, and 6 bases had no gene match. Germline CDR1 is SGHVS and CDR2 is FNYEAQ. CDR3 sequence (DNA): TGTGCCAGCAGCGGGACTATAGCGGACAATGAGCAGTTCTTC. Amino acid sequence: CASSGTIADNEQFF.

The CDR3 reads CASSLGGFGANVLTF. The DNA for the CDR3 is TGCGCCAGCAGCTTGGGAGGGTTCGGGGCCAACGTCCTGACTTTC. The rearrangement joins TRBV5-1 to TRBJ2-6; D may be TRBD2 (5 bases). Germline V gene lookup returns CDR1 SGHRS and CDR2 YFSETQ. Deletions cut 0 bases from V and 4 bases from J, with 8 bases between. The CDR3 extends over 15 amino acids.

J is TRBJ2-1 and V is TRBV30; D not resolved. The V end lost 1 base, the J end lost 9 bases, and 7 bases lay between the germline ends. The V gene's germline CDR1 is GTSNPN and CDR2 SVGIG (reference sequence). This CDR3 has 11 amino acids. DNA for the CDR3: TGTGCCTGGAGTGCTAGAGGTGAGCAGTTCTTC. It is translated as CAWSARGEQFF.

This clonotype has a single count. The chain recombines TRBV4-2 with TRBJ2-1; D not certain. Per the germline V gene, CDR1 is LGHNA and CDR2 is YNFKEQ. The CDR3 is 12 residues long. Trimming stripped 2 bases from V and 5 bases from J, with 4 bases between. This chain's CDR3 is CASSQRDNEQFF. The CDR3 DNA follows: TGTGCCAGCAGCCAAAGGGACAATGAGCAGTTCTTC.

This clonotype came up a few times. The V gene is TRBV29-1, the J gene TRBJ2-7; D perhaps matches TRBD2 (6 bases). The length of the CDR3 is 13 residues. Germline V CDR1 and CDR2: SQVTM, ANQGSEA. V lost 6 bases, J lost 3 bases, and 15 bases lay in between. The CDR3 DNA sequence: TGCAGCGTGGCGGGACTCTCCAACTACGAGCAGTACTTC. Amino acid sequence: CSVAGLSNYEQYF.

The V call is TRBV24-1, the J call TRBJ2-1, with D perhaps TRBD1 (6 bases). V gave up 5 bases and J gave up 7 bases, with 17 bases separating them. Germline V gene sequence: CDR1 KGHDR, CDR2 SFDVKD. The CDR3 extends over 15 amino acids. The CDR3 spells CATSVTGRTSNEQFF. DNA for the CDR3: TGTGCCACCAGTGTTACAGGGAGAACTTCAAATGAGCAGTTCTTC.

Points on this clonotype: The CDR3 does not close with the conserved phenylalanine or tryptophan, likely indicating a read error. The DNA is left out, because the CDR3 cannot be placed on it with certainty; the CDR3 is given as TCRdb lists it. The V call is TRBV6-1, the J call TRBJ2-7. From its first to its last residue, the CDR3 has 14 amino acids. The germline gives CDR1 MNHNS, CDR2 SASEGT. CDR3: CASSGFGTSYEHYS.